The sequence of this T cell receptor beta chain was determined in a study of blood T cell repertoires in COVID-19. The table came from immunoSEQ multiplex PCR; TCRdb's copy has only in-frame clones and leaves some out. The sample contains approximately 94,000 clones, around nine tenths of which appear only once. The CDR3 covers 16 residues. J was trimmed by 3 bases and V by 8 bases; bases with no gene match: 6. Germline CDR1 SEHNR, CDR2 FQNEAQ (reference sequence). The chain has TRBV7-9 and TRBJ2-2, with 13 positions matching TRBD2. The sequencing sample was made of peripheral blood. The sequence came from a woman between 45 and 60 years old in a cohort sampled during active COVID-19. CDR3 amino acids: CASRRLAGGDTGELFF. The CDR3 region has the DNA TGTGCCAGCCGCCGACTAGCGGGAGGCGACACCGGGGAGCTGTTTTTT.